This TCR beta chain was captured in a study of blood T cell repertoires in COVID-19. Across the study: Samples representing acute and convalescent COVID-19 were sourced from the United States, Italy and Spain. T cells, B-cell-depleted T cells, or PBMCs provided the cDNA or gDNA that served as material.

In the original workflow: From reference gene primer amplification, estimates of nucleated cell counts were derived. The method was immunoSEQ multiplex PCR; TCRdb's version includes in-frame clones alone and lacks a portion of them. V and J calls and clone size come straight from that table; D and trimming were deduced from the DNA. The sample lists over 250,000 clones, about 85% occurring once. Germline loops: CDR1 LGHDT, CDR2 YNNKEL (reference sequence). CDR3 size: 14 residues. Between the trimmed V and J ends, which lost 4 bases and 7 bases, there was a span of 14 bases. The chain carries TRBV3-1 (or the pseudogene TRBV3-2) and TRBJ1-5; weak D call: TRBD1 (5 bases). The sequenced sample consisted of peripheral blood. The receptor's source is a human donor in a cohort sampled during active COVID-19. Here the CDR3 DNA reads TGTGCCAGCAGCCCCGACGGGGGGGGACAGCCCCAGCATTTT. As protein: CASSPDGGGQPQHF.